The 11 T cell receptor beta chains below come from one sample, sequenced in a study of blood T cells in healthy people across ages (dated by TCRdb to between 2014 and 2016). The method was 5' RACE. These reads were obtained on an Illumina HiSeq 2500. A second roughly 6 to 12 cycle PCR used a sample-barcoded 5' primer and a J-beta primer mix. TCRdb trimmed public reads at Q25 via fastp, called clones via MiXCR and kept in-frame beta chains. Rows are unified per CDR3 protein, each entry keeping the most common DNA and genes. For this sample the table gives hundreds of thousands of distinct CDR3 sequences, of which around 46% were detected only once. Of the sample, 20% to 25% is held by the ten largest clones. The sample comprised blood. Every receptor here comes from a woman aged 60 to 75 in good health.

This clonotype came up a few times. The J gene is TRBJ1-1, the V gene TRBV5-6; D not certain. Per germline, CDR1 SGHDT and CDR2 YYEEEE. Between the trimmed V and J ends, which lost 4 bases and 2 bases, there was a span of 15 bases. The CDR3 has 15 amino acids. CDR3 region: CASSAAYGVNTEAFF. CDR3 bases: TGTGCCAGCAGCGCGGCTTACGGAGTTAACACTGAAGCTTTCTTT.

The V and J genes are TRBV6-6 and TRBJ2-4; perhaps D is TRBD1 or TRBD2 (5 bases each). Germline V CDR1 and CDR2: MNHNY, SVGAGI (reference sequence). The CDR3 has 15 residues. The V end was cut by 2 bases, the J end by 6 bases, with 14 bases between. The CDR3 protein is CASSYTRGVGNIQYF. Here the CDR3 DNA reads TGTGCCAGCAGTTACACGAGAGGGGTTGGAAACATTCAGTACTTC.

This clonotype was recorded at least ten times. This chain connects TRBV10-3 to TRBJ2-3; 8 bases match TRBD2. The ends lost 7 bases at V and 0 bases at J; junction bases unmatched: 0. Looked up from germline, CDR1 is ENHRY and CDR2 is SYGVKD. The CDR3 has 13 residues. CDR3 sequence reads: CAITSGSTDTQYF. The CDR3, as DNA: TGTGCCATCACTAGCGGGAGCACAGATACGCAGTATTTT.

In DNA form, the CDR3 reads TGCAGTGCTAGAAGACGGACAGGGGGTGGCAATCAGCCCCAGCATTTT. Its protein is CSARRRTGGGNQPQHF. The rearrangement uses TRBV20-1 and TRBJ1-5; 10 bases line up with TRBD1. V lost 2 bases to trimming and J lost 2 bases; unmatched junction nucleotides: 6. The germline V gene has CDR1 DFQATT and CDR2 SNEGSKA (reference sequence). The CDR3 contains 16 residues.

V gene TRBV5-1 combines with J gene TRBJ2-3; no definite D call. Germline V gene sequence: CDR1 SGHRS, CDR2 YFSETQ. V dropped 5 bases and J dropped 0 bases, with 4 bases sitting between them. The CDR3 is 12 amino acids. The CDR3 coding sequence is TGCGCCAGCAGACGTAGCACAGATACGCAGTATTTT. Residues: CASRRSTDTQYF.

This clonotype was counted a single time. In DNA, the CDR3 is TGTGCCAGCTCAAAAAACCGAGACGGAGGTTCACCCCTCCACTTT. The encoded protein is CASSKNRDGGSPLHF. The chain couples TRBV18 to TRBJ1-6; D unclear. The length of the CDR3 is 15 residues. Germline CDR1 is KGHSH and CDR2 is LQKENI. V dropped 5 bases and J dropped 9 bases, with 17 bases sitting between them.

Written as DNA, the CDR3 is TGTGCCAGCAGTTGGGGTGGGGTCAGAGCCACTGAAGCTTTCTTT. As protein: CASSWGGVRATEAFF. The V and J genes are TRBV12-3 or TRBV12-4 and TRBJ1-1; D gene ambiguous. Trimming left V 4 bases short and J 4 bases short, with 16 bases between. This CDR3 spans 15 amino acids.

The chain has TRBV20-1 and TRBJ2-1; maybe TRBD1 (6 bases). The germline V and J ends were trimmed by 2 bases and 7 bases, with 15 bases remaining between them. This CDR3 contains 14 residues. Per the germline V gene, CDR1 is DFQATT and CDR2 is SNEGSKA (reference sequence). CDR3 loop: CSARHGGADNEQFF. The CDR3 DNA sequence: TGCAGTGCTAGACATGGGGGCGCTGATAATGAGCAGTTCTTC.

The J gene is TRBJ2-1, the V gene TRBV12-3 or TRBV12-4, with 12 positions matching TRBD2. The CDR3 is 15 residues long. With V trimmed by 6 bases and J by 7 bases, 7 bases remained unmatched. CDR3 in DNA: TGTGCCAGCAGCCAGCTAGCGGGGGGGTGGAATGAGCAGTTCTTC. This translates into CASSQLAGGWNEQFF.

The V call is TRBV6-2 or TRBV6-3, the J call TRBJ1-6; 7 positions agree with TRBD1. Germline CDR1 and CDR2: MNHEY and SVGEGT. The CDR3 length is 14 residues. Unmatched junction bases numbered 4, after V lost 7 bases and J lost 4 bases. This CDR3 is CASTTGQYNSPLHF. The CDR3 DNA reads TGTGCCAGCACCACGGGACAGTATAATTCACCCCTCCACTTT.

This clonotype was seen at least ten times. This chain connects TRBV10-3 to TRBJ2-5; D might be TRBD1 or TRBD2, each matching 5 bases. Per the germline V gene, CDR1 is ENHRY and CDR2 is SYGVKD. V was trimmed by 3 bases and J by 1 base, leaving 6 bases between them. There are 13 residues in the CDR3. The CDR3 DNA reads TGTGCCATCAGTGACGGGACCCAAGAGACCCAGTACTTC. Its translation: CAISDGTQETQYF.